These T cell receptor beta chains were read from a single sample in a study of T cell changes during pregnancy in multiple sclerosis. Only in-frame clones appear in the TCRdb table, and some are missing; sequencing was by immunoSEQ multiplex PCR. The profile covers over 100,000 clones, with around 90% appearing a single time and 1.5% to 1.9% taken by the ten largest. Sequences were derived from peripheral blood, sampled in the third trimester of pregnancy. The receptors shown here come from a female donor with multiple sclerosis, enrolled in a pregnancy study. CDR3s include the opening cysteine and the closing phenylalanine or tryptophan. The order of the fields is clone size, J gene, V gene, D gene, CDR3 protein, CDR3 DNA. D genes are given only for firm matches. Only part of the rows carry a size: once, few, many, or a class if the clone is expanded.

few,TRBJ1-1,TRBV7-8,TRBD1,CASSHSTGGPNTEAFF,TGTGCCAGCAGCCACTCGACAGGGGGCCCGAACACTGAAGCTTTCTTT
.,TRBJ2-2,TRBV5-4,.,CASGIRAKNTGELFF,TGTGCCAGCGGGATCAGGGCGAAGAACACCGGGGAGCTGTTTTTT
.,TRBJ2-5,TRBV5-1,TRBD1,CASSLQGAGEETQYF,TGCGCCAGCAGCTTACAGGGGGCCGGGGAAGAGACCCAGTACTTC
.,TRBJ1-5,TRBV30,TRBD1,CAWSQGANQPQHF,TGTGCCTGGAGTCAGGGGGCGAACCAGCCCCAGCATTTT
once,TRBJ1-2,TRBV5-1,.,CASPESGGGNYGYTF,TGCGCCAGCCCCGAGAGCGGCGGGGGTAACTATGGCTACACCTTC
.,TRBJ2-3,TRBV4-1,.,CASSQDLILQGFTDTQYF,TGCGCCAGCAGCCAAGATCTCATTTTGCAGGGATTCACAGATACGCAGTATTTT
.,TRBJ1-4,TRBV19,.,CASSIRTDGNEKLFF,TGTGCCAGTAGTATAAGGACAGACGGTAATGAAAAACTGTTTTTT
.,TRBJ2-1,TRBV5-6,TRBD2,CASSWTSGIYNEQFF,TGTGCCAGCAGCTGGACTAGCGGGATATACAATGAGCAGTTCTTC
.,TRBJ2-1,TRBV6-5,.,CASSSGLWLEQFF,TGTGCCAGCAGTTCCGGACTATGGCTTGAGCAGTTCTTC
.,TRBJ2-3,TRBV30,.,CASGEITDTQYF,TGTGCCTCAGGGGAGATCACAGATACGCAGTATTTT
.,TRBJ2-5,TRBV5-1,.,CASSLGLELQETQYF,TGCGCCAGCAGCTTGGGTTTGGAGCTCCAAGAGACCCAGTACTTC
.,TRBJ2-2,TRBV19,.,CATIKGGAANTGELFF,TGTGCCACTATCAAGGGTGGAGCGGCGAACACCGGGGAGCTGTTTTTT
.,TRBJ2-5,TRBV2,.,CASSEEQMGETQYF,TGTGCCAGCAGTGAAGAACAGATGGGAGAGACCCAGTACTTC
.,TRBJ2-2,TRBV7-3,.,CASSFSGGNTGELFF,TGTGCCAGCAGCTTTTCCGGTGGGAACACCGGGGAGCTGTTTTTT
.,TRBJ2-3,TRBV18,.,CASSPRQVSTDTQYF,TGTGCCAGCTCACCACGACAGGTTAGCACAGATACGCAGTATTTT
.,TRBJ2-5,TRBV15,TRBD2,CATSRDLADRPGTQYF,TGTGCCACCAGCAGAGATCTAGCGGATAGACCAGGGACCCAGTACTTC
.,TRBJ2-7,TRBV28,TRBD1,CASLTGTGTYEQYF,TGTGCCAGCCTCACCGGGACAGGCACCTACGAGCAGTACTTC
.,TRBJ2-1,TRBV6-4,.,CASSPDRVNYNEQFF,TGTGCCAGCAGCCCGGACAGAGTAAACTACAATGAGCAGTTCTTC
.,TRBJ1-1,TRBV7-9,TRBD1,CASSSLTGNEAFF,TGTGCCAGCAGCTCATTGACAGGGAATGAAGCTTTCTTT
.,TRBJ2-4,TRBV10-3,TRBD2,CATGTSVNIQYF,TGTGCCACCGGGACTAGCGTGAACATTCAGTACTTC
.,TRBJ2-2,TRBV11-2,.,CASTQRWGDTGELFF,TGTGCCAGCACCCAACGGTGGGGGGACACCGGGGAGCTGTTTTTT
.,TRBJ2-5,TRBV6-1,TRBD1,CASSFDRVGTQYF,TGTGCCAGCAGTTTCGACAGGGTTGGGACCCAGTACTTC
.,TRBJ2-7,TRBV6-5,TRBD1,CASSYSGTAATYEQYF,TGTGCCAGCAGTTACTCCGGGACAGCGGCAACCTACGAGCAGTACTTC
.,TRBJ2-3,TRBV6-6,.,CASSYNPADTQYF,TGTGCCAGCAGTTATAACCCAGCAGATACGCAGTATTTT
.,TRBJ2-2,TRBV6-5,.,CASSSHRDSLVGELFF,TGTGCCAGCAGTTCGCACCGGGACTCCCTAGTAGGGGAGCTGTTTTTT
.,TRBJ1-1,TRBV11-3,.,CASSLGAGRNTEAFF,TGTGCCAGCAGCTTAGGCGCCGGGAGGAACACTGAAGCTTTCTTT
.,TRBJ1-1,TRBV11-2,.,CASSLVGAGRTEAFF,TGTGCCAGCAGCTTAGTCGGAGCAGGGAGGACTGAAGCTTTCTTT
.,TRBJ2-2,TRBV5-6,TRBD1,CASSLPRGTGELFF,TGTGCCAGCAGCTTGCCCAGGGGGACCGGGGAGCTGTTTTTT
.,TRBJ1-3,TRBV19,.,CAFGEGRNTIYF,TGTGCCTTCGGGGAGGGACGAAACACCATATATTTT
.,TRBJ2-3,TRBV11-1,.,CASSRDTTTDTQYF,TGTGCCAGCAGCCGGGACACGACGACCGATACGCAGTATTTT
.,TRBJ2-1,TRBV2,.,CASSAGTAAGNEQFF,TGTGCCAGCAGCGCGGGGACAGCCGCAGGGAATGAGCAGTTCTTC
.,TRBJ2-1,TRBV6-4,.,CASSDSNAGGNEQFF,TGTGCCAGCAGTGACTCGAACGCGGGCGGCAATGAGCAGTTCTTC
.,TRBJ2-7,TRBV29-1,.,CSVQKSAYEQYF,TGCAGCGTCCAGAAGTCCGCCTACGAGCAGTACTTC
.,TRBJ2-5,TRBV6-1,TRBD1,CASSDHRGVDETQYF,TGTGCCAGCAGTGACCACAGGGGAGTCGATGAGACCCAGTACTTC
.,TRBJ2-1,TRBV9,TRBD2,CASSFGTSGEVF,TGTGCCAGCAGCTTCGGGACTAGCGGGGAGGTCTTC
.,TRBJ2-1,TRBV6-1,.,CASMQGQENNEQFF,TGTGCCAGCATGCAGGGGCAGGAGAACAATGAGCAGTTCTTC
.,TRBJ2-7,TRBV5-3,.,CARSSLRLTYEQYF,TGTGCCAGAAGCTCACTTCGACTGACCTACGAGCAGTACTTC
once,TRBJ1-1,TRBV6-1,.,CASSDSGNTEAFF,TGTGCCAGCAGTGATTCGGGAAACACTGAAGCTTTCTTT
once,TRBJ1-4,TRBV7-9,.,CASSSGTLTNEKLFF,TGTGCCAGCAGCTCCGGGACACTTACTAATGAAAAACTGTTTTTT
once,TRBJ1-2,TRBV14,.,CASSQGTLYGYTF,TGTGCCAGCAGCCAAGGGACACTATATGGCTACACCTTC